These 9 T cell receptor beta chains came from one sample sequenced in a study of T cell changes during pregnancy in multiple sclerosis. The protocol was immunoSEQ multiplex PCR, while the TCRdb copy is restricted to in-frame clones and leaves out a portion. The repertoire has 25,000 to 35,000 clones, roughly 87% of them found once; the top ten carry roughly 0.79%. The sample here was CD4+ T cells from peripheral blood mononuclear cells, taken in the second trimester of pregnancy. The source is a female donor with multiple sclerosis, enrolled in a pregnancy study.

The chain links TRBV7-5 to TRBJ2-6; the DNA was not compared with TRBD2, the D call given in the table. TRBV7-5 is marked as a pseudogene. This CDR3 is built from 18 residues. CDR3 sequence reads: CGRGRRGIPDSGANVLTF. The CDR3, as DNA: TGTGGCAGAGGGAGGCGGGGGATCCCCGACTCTGGGGCCAACGTCCTGACTTTC.

This clone was seen once. The chain employs TRBV7-3 and TRBJ1-1; the match to TRBD1 covers 7 bases. The CDR3 spans 14 residues. V lost 1 base to trimming and J lost 6 bases; unmatched junction nucleotides: 5. Germline values: CDR1 SGHTA, CDR2 FQGTGA. In DNA, the CDR3 is TGTGCCAGCAGCTTAAGAGGGGGCGGCGCTGAAGCTTTCTTT. Translation gives CASSLRGGGAEAFF.

The V call is TRBV2, the J call TRBJ2-3; 9 bases match TRBD2. Germline V lookup: CDR1 SNHLY, CDR2 FYNNEI. J gave up 2 bases and V 4 bases, and 13 bases lay outside the gene matches. CDR3 length: 18 residues. CDR3 in DNA: TGTGCCAGCAGTGTACCCTTAGGTTCTAGCGGGAACACAGATACGCAGTATTTT. Encoded protein: CASSVPLGSSGNTDTQYF.

This chain links TRBV6-5 with TRBJ2-7, with TRBD2 matching over 7 bases. Trimming at V came to 2 bases and at J to 4 bases, leaving 2 bases not matched to a gene. This CDR3 contains 13 residues. In germline, CDR1 is MNHEY, CDR2 SVGAGI. For the CDR3, the DNA is TGTGCCAGCAGTTACGGGGGACTATACGAGCAGTACTTC. This encodes CASSYGGLYEQYF.

This clone occurred once. V is TRBV9 and J is TRBJ2-3; 8 bases fit TRBD2. The CDR3 is 19 residues long. Germline V CDR1 and CDR2: SGDLS, YYNGEE. Germline trimming cut 4 bases from V and 4 bases from J; bases unmatched to any gene: 20. The CDR3 sequence is CASSPHVGVSGGVADTQYF. CDR3 nucleotides: TGTGCCAGCAGCCCCCATGTAGGCGTCAGCGGGGGTGTCGCAGATACGCAGTATTTT.

The CDR3 loop reads CASSWGGAGANVLTF. For the CDR3, the DNA is TGTGCCAGCAGCTGGGGGGGGGCTGGGGCCAACGTCCTGACTTTC. V and J are TRBV5-6 and TRBJ2-6; 7 bases match TRBD2. The CDR3 length is 15 residues. V lost 3 bases, J lost 2 bases, and 2 bases stayed unmatched. CDR1 and CDR2 from the germline V gene are SGHDT and YYEEEE.

The CDR3 region is CASSHRTGPHYGYTF. CDR3 in DNA: TGCGCCAGCAGCCACCGGACAGGTCCGCACTATGGCTACACCTTC. The chain links TRBV5-1 to TRBJ1-2, with 7 positions matching TRBD1. The CDR3 is 15 residues long. J gave up 3 bases and V 4 bases, and 9 bases lay outside the gene matches. Germline CDR1 and CDR2: SGHRS and YFSETQ.

The chain recombines TRBV29-1 with TRBJ2-3; D is uncertain. Trimming removed 6 bases from V and 0 bases from J, with 7 bases in between. Germline V gene sequence: CDR1 SQVTM, CDR2 ANQGSEA. The CDR3 is 12 amino acids. The CDR3 protein is CSVVHSTDTQYF. The CDR3 DNA follows: TGCAGCGTCGTACACAGCACAGATACGCAGTATTTT.

The chain has TRBV30 and TRBJ1-6, with 9 bases that match TRBD1. The CDR3 loop spans 17 amino acids. J was trimmed by 1 base and V by 5 bases; bases with no gene match: 9. Germline-derived CDR1 and CDR2 are GTSNPN and SVGIG (reference sequence). CDR3 amino acids: CAWEVTGGESYNSPLHF. CDR3 coding DNA: TGTGCCTGGGAGGTGACAGGGGGTGAATCCTATAATTCACCCCTCCACTTT.